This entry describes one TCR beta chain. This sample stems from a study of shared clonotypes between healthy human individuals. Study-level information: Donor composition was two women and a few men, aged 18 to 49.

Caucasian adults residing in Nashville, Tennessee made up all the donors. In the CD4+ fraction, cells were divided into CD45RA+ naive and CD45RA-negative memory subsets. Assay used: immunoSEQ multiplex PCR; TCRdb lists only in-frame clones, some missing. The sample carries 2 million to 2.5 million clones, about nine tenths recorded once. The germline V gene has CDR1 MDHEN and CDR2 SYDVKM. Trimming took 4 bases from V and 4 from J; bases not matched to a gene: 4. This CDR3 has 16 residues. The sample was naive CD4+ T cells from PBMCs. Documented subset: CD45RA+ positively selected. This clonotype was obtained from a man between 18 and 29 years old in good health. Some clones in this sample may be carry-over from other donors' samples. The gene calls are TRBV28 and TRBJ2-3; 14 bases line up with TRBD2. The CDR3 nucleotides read TGTGCCAGCAGTTCGACTAGCGGGGGGGGCCCAGATACGCAGTATTTT. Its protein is CASSSTSGGGPDTQYF.